One T cell receptor (beta chain) is described in this entry. The data derive from a study of blood T cell repertoires in COVID-19. Turning to the study itself: Sites across the United States, Italy and Spain contributed samples from acute and convalescent COVID-19. PBMCs, B-cell-depleted T cells, or T cells provided the cDNA or gDNA that made up the material.

The CDR3 totals 16 residues. Trimming removed 6 bases from V and 3 bases from J, with 18 bases in between. Germline V gene data show CDR1 as LNHNV and CDR2 as YYDKDF (reference sequence). In the study's own analysis: Amplification with reference gene primers provided the estimates of nucleated cell counts. This table comes from immunoSEQ multiplex PCR, and its TCRdb copy is limited to in-frame clones, with some not included. D and trimming were read from the DNA, whereas the V and J calls and clone size are those reported in that table. Of 180,000 or so clones listed, approximately 86% were seen once; the top ten hold 8% to 10%.

The receptor was isolated from a man between 60 and 70 years old with acute or convalescent COVID-19. The chain couples TRBV15 to TRBJ1-5; D might be TRBD1 (6 bases). The sequenced sample consisted of peripheral blood. The CDR3: CATRPTGFFDNQPQHF. The CDR3 coding sequence is TGTGCCACCAGACCGACAGGTTTTTTTGACAATCAGCCCCAGCATTTT.